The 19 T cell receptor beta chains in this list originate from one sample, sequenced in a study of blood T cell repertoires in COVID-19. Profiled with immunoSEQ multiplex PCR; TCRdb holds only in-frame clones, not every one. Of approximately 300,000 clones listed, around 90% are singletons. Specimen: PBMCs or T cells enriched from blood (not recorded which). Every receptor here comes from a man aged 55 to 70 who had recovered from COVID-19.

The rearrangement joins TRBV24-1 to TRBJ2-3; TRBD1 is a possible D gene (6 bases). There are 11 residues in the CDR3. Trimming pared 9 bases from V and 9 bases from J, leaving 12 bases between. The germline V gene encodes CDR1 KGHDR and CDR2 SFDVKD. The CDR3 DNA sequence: TGTGCCACCCAAAGAAGGGGGACGCAGTATTTT. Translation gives CATQRRGTQYF.

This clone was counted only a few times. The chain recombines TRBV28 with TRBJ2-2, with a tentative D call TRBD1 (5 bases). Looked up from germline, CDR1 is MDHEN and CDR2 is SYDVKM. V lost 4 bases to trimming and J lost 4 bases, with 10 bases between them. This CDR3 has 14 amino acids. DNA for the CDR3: TGTGCCAGCAGTTCCCCAGGGCCCACCGGGGAGCTGTTTTTT. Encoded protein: CASSSPGPTGELFF.

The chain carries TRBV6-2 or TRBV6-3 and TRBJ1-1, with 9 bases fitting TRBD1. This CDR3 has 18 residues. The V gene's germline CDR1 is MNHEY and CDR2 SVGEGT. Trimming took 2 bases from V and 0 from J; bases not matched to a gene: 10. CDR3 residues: CASSYPRQGVSMNTEAFF. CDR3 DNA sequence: TGTGCCAGCAGTTACCCCCGACAGGGGGTCAGTATGAACACTGAAGCTTTCTTT.

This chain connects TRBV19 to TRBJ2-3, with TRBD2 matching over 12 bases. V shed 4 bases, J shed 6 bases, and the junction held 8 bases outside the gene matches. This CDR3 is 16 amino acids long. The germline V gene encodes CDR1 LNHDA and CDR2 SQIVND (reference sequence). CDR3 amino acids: CASSSRTSGAPDTQYF. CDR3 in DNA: TGTGCCAGTAGTAGTCGGACTAGCGGGGCCCCGGATACGCAGTATTTT.

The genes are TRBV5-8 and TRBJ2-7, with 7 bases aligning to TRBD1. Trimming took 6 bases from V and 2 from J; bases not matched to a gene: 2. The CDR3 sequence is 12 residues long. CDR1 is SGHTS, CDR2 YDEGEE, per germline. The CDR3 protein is CASTGTAYEQYF. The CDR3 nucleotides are TGTGCCAGCACCGGGACAGCCTACGAGCAGTACTTC.

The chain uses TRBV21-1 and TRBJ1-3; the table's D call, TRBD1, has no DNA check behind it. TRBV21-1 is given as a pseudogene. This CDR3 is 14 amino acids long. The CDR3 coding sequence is TGTGCCAGCAGCAAGGGACAGGAAGATTTCACCATATATTTT. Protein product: CASSKGQEDFTIYF.

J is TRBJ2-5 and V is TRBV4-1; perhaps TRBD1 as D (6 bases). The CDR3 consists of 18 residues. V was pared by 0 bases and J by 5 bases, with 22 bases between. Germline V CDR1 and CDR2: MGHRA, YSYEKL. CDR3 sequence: CASSQDGGAGPGKETQYF. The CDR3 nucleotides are TGCGCCAGCAGCCAAGATGGGGGCGCAGGACCCGGCAAGGAGACCCAGTACTTC.

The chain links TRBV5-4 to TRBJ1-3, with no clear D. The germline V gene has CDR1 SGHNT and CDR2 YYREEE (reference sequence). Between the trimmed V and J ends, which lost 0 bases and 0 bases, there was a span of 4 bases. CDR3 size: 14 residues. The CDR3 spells CASSLGVSGNTIYF. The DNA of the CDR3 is TGTGCCAGCAGCTTGGGAGTCTCTGGAAACACCATATATTTT.

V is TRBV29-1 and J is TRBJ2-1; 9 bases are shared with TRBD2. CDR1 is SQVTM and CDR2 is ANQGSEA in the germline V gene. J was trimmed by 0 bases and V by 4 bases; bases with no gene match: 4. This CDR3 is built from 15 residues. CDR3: CSVVSSGTSYNEQFF. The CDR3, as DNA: TGCAGCGTTGTGTCTAGCGGGACCTCCTACAATGAGCAGTTCTTC.

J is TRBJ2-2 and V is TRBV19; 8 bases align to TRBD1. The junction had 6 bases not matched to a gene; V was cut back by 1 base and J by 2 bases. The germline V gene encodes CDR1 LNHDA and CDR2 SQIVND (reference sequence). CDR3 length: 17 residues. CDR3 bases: TGTGCCAGTAGTATAGGGCCAGGACAGGGAAACACCGGGGAGCTGTTTTTT. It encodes CASSIGPGQGNTGELFF.

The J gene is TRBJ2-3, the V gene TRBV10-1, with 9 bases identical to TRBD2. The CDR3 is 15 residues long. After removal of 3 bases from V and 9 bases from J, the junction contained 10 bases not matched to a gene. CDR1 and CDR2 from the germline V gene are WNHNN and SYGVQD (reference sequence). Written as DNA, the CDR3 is TGCGCCAGCAGTGAAGGGGGACTAGCCCCTTACACGCAGTATTTT. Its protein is CASSEGGLAPYTQYF.

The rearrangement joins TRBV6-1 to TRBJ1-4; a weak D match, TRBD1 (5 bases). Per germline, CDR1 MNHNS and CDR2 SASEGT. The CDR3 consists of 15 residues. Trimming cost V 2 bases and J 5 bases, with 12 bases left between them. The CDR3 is CASSESGTSNEKLFF. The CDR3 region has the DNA TGTGCCAGCAGTGAATCGGGGACTTCGAATGAAAAACTGTTTTTT.

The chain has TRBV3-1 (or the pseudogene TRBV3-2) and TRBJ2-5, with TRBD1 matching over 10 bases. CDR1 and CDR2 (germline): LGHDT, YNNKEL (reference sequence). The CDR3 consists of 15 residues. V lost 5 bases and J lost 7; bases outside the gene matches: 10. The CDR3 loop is CASSAPGQGFVTQYF. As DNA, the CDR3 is TGTGCCAGCAGCGCACCGGGACAGGGGTTTGTGACCCAGTACTTC.

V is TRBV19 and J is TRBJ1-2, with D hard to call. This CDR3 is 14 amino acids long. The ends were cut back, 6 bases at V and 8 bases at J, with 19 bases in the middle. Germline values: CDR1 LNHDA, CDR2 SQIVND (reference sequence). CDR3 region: CASRDRGGPWGYTF. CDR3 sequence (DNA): TGTGCCAGTAGGGACCGGGGAGGGCCCTGGGGCTACACCTTC.

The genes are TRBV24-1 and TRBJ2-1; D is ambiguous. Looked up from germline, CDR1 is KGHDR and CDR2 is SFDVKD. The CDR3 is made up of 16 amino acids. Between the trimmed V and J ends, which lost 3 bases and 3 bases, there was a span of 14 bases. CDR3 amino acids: CATSDGSLGVYNEQFF. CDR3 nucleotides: TGTGCCACCAGTGATGGGTCTCTCGGAGTCTACAATGAGCAGTTCTTC.

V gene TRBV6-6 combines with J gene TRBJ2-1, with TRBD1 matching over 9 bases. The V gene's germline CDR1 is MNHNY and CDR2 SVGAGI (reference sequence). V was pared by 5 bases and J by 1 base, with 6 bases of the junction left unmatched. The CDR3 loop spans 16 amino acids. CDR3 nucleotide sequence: TGTGCCAGCAGTAAGACAGGGGGGGAATCCTACAATGAGCAGTTCTTC. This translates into CASSKTGGESYNEQFF.

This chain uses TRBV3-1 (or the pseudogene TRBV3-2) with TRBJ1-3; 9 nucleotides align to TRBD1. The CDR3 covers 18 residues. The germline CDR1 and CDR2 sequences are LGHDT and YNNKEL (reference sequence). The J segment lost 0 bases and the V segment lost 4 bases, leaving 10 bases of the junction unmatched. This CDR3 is CASSLRQGGLSSGNTIYF. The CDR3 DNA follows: TGTGCCAGCAGCCTTCGACAGGGGGGACTTAGCTCTGGAAACACCATATATTTT.

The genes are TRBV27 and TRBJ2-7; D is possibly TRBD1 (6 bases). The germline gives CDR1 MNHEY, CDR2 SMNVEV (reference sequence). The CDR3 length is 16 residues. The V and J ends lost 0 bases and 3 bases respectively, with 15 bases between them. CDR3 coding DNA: TGTGCCAGCAGTTTATCGGCGACAGGTCTCAGCTACGAGCAGTACTTC. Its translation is CASSLSATGLSYEQYF.

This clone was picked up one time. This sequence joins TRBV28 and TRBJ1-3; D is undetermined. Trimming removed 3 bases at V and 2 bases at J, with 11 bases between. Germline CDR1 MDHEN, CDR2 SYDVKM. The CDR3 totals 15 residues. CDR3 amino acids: CASSFLRQTGNTIYF. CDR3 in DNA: TGTGCCAGCAGTTTCCTCCGCCAGACTGGAAACACCATATATTTT.